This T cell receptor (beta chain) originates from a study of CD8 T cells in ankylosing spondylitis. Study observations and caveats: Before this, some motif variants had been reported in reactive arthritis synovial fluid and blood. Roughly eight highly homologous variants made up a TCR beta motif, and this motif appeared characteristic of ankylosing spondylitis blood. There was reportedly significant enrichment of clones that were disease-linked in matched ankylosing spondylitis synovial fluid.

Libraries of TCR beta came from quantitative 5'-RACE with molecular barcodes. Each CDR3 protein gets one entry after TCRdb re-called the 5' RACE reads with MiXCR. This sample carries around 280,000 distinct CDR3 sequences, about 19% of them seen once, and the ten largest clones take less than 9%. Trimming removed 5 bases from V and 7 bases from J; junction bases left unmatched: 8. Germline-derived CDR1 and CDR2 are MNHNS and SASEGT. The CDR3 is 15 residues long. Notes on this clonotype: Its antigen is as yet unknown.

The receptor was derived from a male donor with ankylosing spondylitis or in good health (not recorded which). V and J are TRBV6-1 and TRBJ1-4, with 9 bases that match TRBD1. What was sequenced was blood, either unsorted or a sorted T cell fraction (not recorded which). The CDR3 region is CASSISGTGFEKLFF. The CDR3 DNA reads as TGTGCCAGCAGTATTTCCGGGACAGGGTTTGAAAAACTGTTTTTT.